What follows are 28 T cell receptor beta chains derived from one specimen sequenced in a study of beta chain features in type 1 diabetes. The study's findings and limits: Type 1 diabetes patients had moderately but significantly shorter TCRB CDR3s in all four CD4+ subsets.

The study reverse transcribed the entire isolated RNA, so it sequenced expressed TCRB transcripts. Assay: immunoSEQ multiplex PCR; the TCRdb copy retains only in-frame clones and omits some. The sample yields about 150,000 clones, roughly an eighth seen once. What these receptors recognize is not known. The sequenced sample was central memory CD4+ T cells from blood. These receptors originate from a man between 18 and 35 years old with type 1 diabetes.

J is TRBJ1-1 and V is TRBV29-1, with 7 bases matching TRBD1. Germline V gene data show CDR1 as SQVTM and CDR2 as ANQGSEA. The CDR3 has 13 residues. The ends lost 5 bases at V and 4 bases at J; junction bases unmatched: 7. The CDR3 DNA reads as TGCAGCGTTTCACTGACAGGGATCACTGAAGCTTTCTTT. Translated, it gives CSVSLTGITEAFF.

This clone was counted between two and nine times. The CDR3 sequence: CASSLGFGDYNEQFF. CDR3 DNA: TGTGCCAGCAGCTTAGGGTTTGGGGACTACAATGAGCAGTTCTTC. The chain recombines TRBV7-2 with TRBJ2-1; no definite D call. The germline V gene encodes CDR1 SGHTA and CDR2 FQGNSA. V was clipped by 1 base and J by 3 bases, with 10 bases between them. CDR3 length: 15 residues.

This clone was counted a few times. The V call is TRBV4-2, the J call TRBJ2-5, with 8 bases that match TRBD2. The CDR3 sequence is 15 residues long. CDR1 is LGHNA and CDR2 is YNFKEQ in the germline V gene. The ends lost 0 bases at V and 5 bases at J; junction bases unmatched: 5. The CDR3 DNA is TGTGCCAGCAGCCAAGATGGGACTAGTTGGGAGACCCAGTACTTC. The encoded protein is CASSQDGTSWETQYF.

This clone was seen more than once but under ten times. This chain connects TRBV2 to TRBJ1-1; the match to TRBD1 covers 10 bases. This CDR3 spans 15 amino acids. The germline CDR1 and CDR2 sequences are SNHLY and FYNNEI. With V trimmed by 5 bases and J by 5 bases, 8 bases remained unmatched. This CDR3 reads CASSLMDRGSTEAFF. In nucleotides, the CDR3 is TGTGCCAGCAGTCTTATGGACAGGGGGAGTACTGAAGCTTTCTTT.

The chain recombines TRBV6-5 with TRBJ1-1; 11 bases fit TRBD1. The CDR3 has 14 residues. V lost 6 bases, J lost 4 bases, and 4 bases stayed unmatched. Looked up from germline, CDR1 is MNHEY and CDR2 is SVGAGI. CDR3 coding DNA: TGTGCCAGCAGGGGACAGGGGGTGGGCACTGAAGCTTTCTTT. This sequence encodes CASRGQGVGTEAFF.

The V and J genes are TRBV6-6 and TRBJ2-3, with 7 bases that match TRBD1. Trimming removed 2 bases from V and 5 bases from J; junction bases left unmatched: 4. This CDR3 contains 14 residues. Looked up from germline, CDR1 is MNHNY and CDR2 is SVGAGI (reference sequence). CDR3 DNA sequence: TGTGCCAGCAGTTACCCAACAGGGGAAGATACGCAGTATTTT. The encoded protein is CASSYPTGEDTQYF.

This clone was found a few times. The chain is built from TRBV2 and TRBJ1-2, with D perhaps matching TRBD1 (5 bases). V lost 6 bases and J 4 bases, leaving 15 bases between the germline ends. There are 14 residues in the CDR3. Germline V CDR1 and CDR2: SNHLY, FYNNEI. This CDR3 is CASRSDGTFYGYTF. The CDR3 DNA sequence: TGTGCCAGCAGATCGGACGGGACCTTCTATGGCTACACCTTC.

There are a few counts of this clone. The CDR3 spells CAIGESGANVLTF. The CDR3, as DNA: TGTGCCATAGGGGAGTCCGGGGCCAACGTCCTGACTTTC. The chain employs TRBV10-3 and TRBJ2-6; tentatively, D is TRBD1 or TRBD2 (5 bases each). The germline CDR1 and CDR2 sequences are ENHRY and SYGVKD. The CDR3 runs to 13 residues. V gave up 9 bases and J gave up 4 bases, with 10 bases separating them.

This clone was seen only a few times. This chain links TRBV9 with TRBJ1-6; D possibly corresponds to TRBD1 (5 bases). The germline V gene has CDR1 SGDLS and CDR2 YYNGEE. The CDR3 has 15 amino acids. Trimming shortened V by 0 bases and J by 8 bases, and 12 bases separated the two germline ends. The CDR3 nucleotides are TGTGCCAGCAGCGTAGCGGGGGGTGGCGATTCACCCCTCCACTTT. Translated, it gives CASSVAGGGDSPLHF.

This clone occurred a few times. This chain links TRBV30 with TRBJ1-2; no reliable D call. Trimming cost V 2 bases and J 0 bases, with 1 base left between them. Germline V gene lookup returns CDR1 GTSNPN and CDR2 SVGIG (reference sequence). This CDR3 region has 11 residues. CDR3 amino acids: CAWSTNYGYTF. In DNA, the CDR3 is TGTGCCTGGAGTACTAACTATGGCTACACCTTC.

This clone was detected only a few times. The genes are TRBV9 and TRBJ1-1; D is ambiguous. V was cut by 3 bases and J by 0 bases, with 12 bases left in between. Per germline, CDR1 SGDLS and CDR2 YYNGEE. The CDR3 is 15 residues long. The DNA of the CDR3 is TGTGCCAGCAGCGCACCGTCCCCTATGAACACTGAAGCTTTCTTT. Translation: CASSAPSPMNTEAFF.

Points on this clone: This may stem from a read error, because a much larger clone lies one nucleotide away. The V gene is TRBV30, the J gene TRBJ2-5; no reliable D call. There are 11 residues in the CDR3. Germline values: CDR1 GTSNPN, CDR2 SVGIG (reference sequence). V was trimmed by 0 bases and J by 5 bases, leaving 4 bases between them. The CDR3 reads CAWSVRETQYF. The CDR3 coding sequence is TGTGCCTGGAGTGTAAGGGAGACCCAGTACTTC.

This chain joins TRBV29-1 and TRBJ2-5; TRBD1 might be the D (6 bases). Trimming stripped 7 bases from V and 5 bases from J, with 17 bases between. Germline V gene sequence: CDR1 SQVTM, CDR2 ANQGSEA. The CDR3 spans 13 residues. This chain's CDR3 is CSGDGSRGETQYF. As DNA, the CDR3 is TGCAGCGGTGATGGGTCGAGGGGGGAGACCCAGTACTTC.

The table lists this clone with a few counts. The V gene is TRBV10-3, the J gene TRBJ1-2; D not certain. This CDR3 has 13 residues. Germline values: CDR1 ENHRY, CDR2 SYGVKD. V lost 3 bases and J 9 bases, leaving 14 bases between the germline ends. The CDR3 region is CAISERSFASYTF. In DNA form, the CDR3 reads TGTGCCATCAGTGAAAGATCGTTTGCGAGCTACACCTTC.

This clone occurred a few times. The V gene is TRBV9, the J gene TRBJ1-2; D gene ambiguous. Germline V gives CDR1 SGDLS, CDR2 YYNGEE. Trimming stripped 0 bases from V and 2 bases from J, with 5 bases between. The CDR3 consists of 13 residues. The DNA for the CDR3 is TGTGCCAGCAGCGTAGTGGAGAACTATGGCTACACCTTC. Translating it yields CASSVVENYGYTF.

This clone was observed a handful of times. Distinct nucleotide sequences in the sample also encode this CDR3. V usage is TRBV30 and J usage is TRBJ2-7, with TRBD2 as a possible D gene (5 bases). Germline V gives CDR1 GTSNPN, CDR2 SVGIG (reference sequence). Trimming pared 3 bases from V and 2 bases from J, leaving 5 bases between. CDR3 size: 11 residues. CDR3 sequence: CAWSGTYEQYF. CDR3 nucleotides: TGTGCCTGGAGCGGGACCTACGAGCAGTACTTC.

This rearrangement joins TRBV15 to TRBJ2-7, with D tentatively TRBD1 (6 bases). Between the trimmed V and J ends, which lost 2 bases and 3 bases, there was a span of 11 bases. The CDR3 is 14 residues long. Germline values: CDR1 LNHNV, CDR2 YYDKDF (reference sequence). The CDR3 nucleotides read TGTGCCACCAGCAGACAGGGGTCGTACTACGAGCAGTACTTC. Translating it yields CATSRQGSYYEQYF.

V gene TRBV30 combines with J gene TRBJ2-2; the D gene is possibly TRBD1 (5 bases). V lost 4 bases and J lost 3, with 9 bases in between. The CDR3 runs 13 residues. Germline V lookup: CDR1 GTSNPN, CDR2 SVGIG (reference sequence). In DNA form, the CDR3 reads TGTGCCTGGAACCAGGGATACACCGGGGAGCTGTTTTTT. The encoded protein is CAWNQGYTGELFF.

The chain carries TRBV28 and TRBJ1-4, with D perhaps TRBD1 (5 bases). The CDR3 runs 13 residues. Trimming removed 4 bases at V and 7 bases at J, with 10 bases between. In germline, CDR1 is MDHEN, CDR2 SYDVKM. CDR3 sequence reads: CASSSSRGEKLFF. DNA for the CDR3: TGTGCCAGCAGTTCCAGTAGGGGTGAAAAACTGTTTTTT.

This clone was counted between two and nine times. The chain has TRBV5-1 and TRBJ2-5, with D possibly called TRBD1 or TRBD2 (5 bases each). This CDR3 has 15 residues. Between the trimmed V and J ends, which lost 0 bases and 5 bases, there was a span of 14 bases. The germline V gene has CDR1 SGHRS and CDR2 YFSETQ. CDR3 loop: CASSLGGADDETQYF. For the CDR3, the DNA is TGCGCCAGCAGCTTGGGAGGGGCGGATGACGAGACCCAGTACTTC.

This clone was found many times. CDR3 DNA: TGTGCCAGCAGGCCTACTGGTAATGAGCAGTTCTTC. The encoded protein is CASRPTGNEQFF. The V call is TRBV7-9, the J call TRBJ2-1; D remains unclear. Trimming left V 6 bases short and J 7 bases short, with 10 bases between. CDR3 size: 12 residues. CDR1 and CDR2 (germline): SEHNR, FQNEAQ (reference sequence).

The chain links TRBV5-1 to TRBJ2-3; TRBD1 agrees at 9 bases. The CDR3 is 14 residues long. Germline lookup yields CDR1 SGHRS and CDR2 YFSETQ. V lost 4 bases, J lost 3 bases, and 3 bases stayed unmatched. Here the CDR3 reads CASSRGQGTDTQYF. DNA for the CDR3: TGCGCCAGCAGCCGAGGACAGGGGACAGATACGCAGTATTTT.

This chain uses TRBV5-1 with TRBJ1-1; D uncertain. Per germline, CDR1 SGHRS and CDR2 YFSETQ. The CDR3 is made up of 15 amino acids. V gave up 1 base and J gave up 3 bases, with 13 bases separating them. The CDR3, as DNA: TGCGCCAGCAGCTTGTCCGGCGGAGTGGACACTGAAGCTTTCTTT. This translates into CASSLSGGVDTEAFF.

This clone was seen at least ten times. The chain recombines TRBV15 with TRBJ2-4; tentatively, D is TRBD1 (6 bases). The V end was cut by 3 bases, the J end by 1 base, with 13 bases between. CDR3 size: 16 residues. The germline gives CDR1 LNHNV, CDR2 YYDKDF (reference sequence). CDR3 sequence: CATSSRTQGAKNIQYF. The CDR3 region has the DNA TGTGCCACCAGCAGCAGAACGCAGGGGGCCAAAAACATTCAGTACTTC. Based on the CDR3 plus reference TRBV15 and TRBJ2-4, the full variable domain is DAMVIQNPRYQVTQFGKPVTLSCSQTLNHNVMYWYQQKSSQAPKLLFHYYDKDFNNEADTPDNFQSRRPNTSFCFLDIRSPGLGDTAMYLCATSSRTQGAKNIQYFGAGTRLSVL.

This clone was recorded a few times. This chain connects TRBV7-9 to TRBJ1-6, with 9 bases fitting TRBD1. CDR1 is SEHNR and CDR2 is FQNEAQ in the germline V gene (reference sequence). This CDR3 is 17 amino acids long. Trimming took 5 bases from V and 0 from J; bases not matched to a gene: 5. The CDR3 region is CASSLTGGSSYNSPLHF. As DNA, the CDR3 is TGTGCCAGCAGCCTTACAGGGGGCAGCTCCTATAATTCACCCCTCCACTTT.

The rearrangement uses TRBV19 and TRBJ2-6; TRBD1 matches at 8 bases. Germline V gene sequence: CDR1 LNHDA, CDR2 SQIVND (reference sequence). The CDR3 contains 17 residues. V was pared by 5 bases and J by 2 bases, with 8 bases of the junction left unmatched. This CDR3 is CASSGQGGEAGANVLTF. CDR3 bases: TGTGCCAGTAGTGGACAGGGAGGAGAGGCTGGGGCCAACGTCCTGACTTTC. The full variable domain, completed using reference TRBV19 and TRBJ2-6, is DGGITQSPKYLFRKEGQNVTLSCEQNLNHDAMYWYRQDPGQGLRLIYYSQIVNDFQKGDIAEGYSVSREKKESFPLTVTSAQKNPTAFYLCASSGQGGEAGANVLTFGAGSRLTVL.

V and J are TRBV18 and TRBJ2-6; possibly TRBD1 for D (6 bases). This CDR3 has 16 amino acids. Looked up from germline, CDR1 is KGHSH and CDR2 is LQKENI. Trimming took off 3 bases at V and 2 bases at J, with 11 bases between the two ends. CDR3 sequence reads: CASSPRTGTGANVLTF. The CDR3, as DNA: TGTGCCAGCTCACCTAGAACAGGGACTGGGGCCAACGTCCTGACTTTC.

The chain joins TRBV20-1 to TRBJ1-2; 7 nucleotides agree with TRBD1. After removal of 5 bases from V and 7 bases from J, the junction contained 4 bases not matched to a gene. Per the germline V gene, CDR1 is DFQATT and CDR2 is SNEGSKA (reference sequence). CDR3 length equals 11 residues. This CDR3 is CSAHRQGGYTF. CDR3 in DNA: TGCAGTGCTCACAGACAGGGTGGCTACACCTTC.